This T cell receptor beta chain was recovered during a study of shared T cell receptors in the human thymus. Germline lookup yields CDR1 PRHDT and CDR2 FYEKMQ (reference sequence). CDR3 length: 18 residues. V dropped 3 bases and J dropped 5; count of bases not matched to a gene: 9. Measured with immunoSEQ multiplex PCR; TCRdb has only the in-frame clones, and not every one. Among about 500,000 clones, approximately 80% were seen once, and the ten largest hold about 0.013%. The sample was also reused in another study, on human thymus T cells.

The sequence was collected from a boy younger than two with a congenital heart defect. The chain uses TRBV13 and TRBJ2-1, with 14 positions matching TRBD2. Material: thymocytes. CDR3 in amino acids: CASSLGTSGREQDNEQFF. Here the CDR3 DNA reads TGTGCCAGCAGCTTGGGGACTAGCGGGAGAGAACAGGACAATGAGCAGTTCTTC. Full variable domain (missing parts from reference TRBV13 and TRBJ2-1): AAGVIQSPRHLIKEKRETATLKCYPIPRHDTVYWYQQGPGQDPQFLISFYEKMQSDKGSIPDRFSAQQFSDYHSELNMSSLELGDSALYFCASSLGTSGREQDNEQFFGPGTRLTVL.